The 11 T cell receptor beta chains below all came from one sample that was sequenced in a study of OX40 agonist ivuxolimab in advanced cancers. Assay: immunoSEQ multiplex PCR; the TCRdb copy retains only in-frame clones and omits some. The table has about 84,000 clones, over 85% seen once. Source: CD4+ or CD8+ T cells sorted from blood, taken in a trial of the OX40 agonist ivuxolimab. All receptors come from an adult with an advanced solid tumor such as melanoma, head and neck, liver or kidney cancer.

The chain recombines TRBV29-1 with TRBJ2-7, with TRBD2 identical over 10 bases. J was trimmed by 4 bases and V by 0 bases; bases with no gene match: 9. Germline assignment: CDR1 SQVTM and CDR2 ANQGSEA. The length of the CDR3 is 16 residues. CDR3 coding DNA: TGCAGCGTTGAAGATCCCGGGACTAGCGAGAATTACGAGCAGTACTTC. It specifies CSVEDPGTSENYEQYF.

V gene TRBV6-6 combines with J gene TRBJ1-2; weak D call: TRBD1 (5 bases). With 10 bases removed from V and 4 bases from J, the gap between germline ends came to 10 bases. Germline V gene sequence: CDR1 MNHNY, CDR2 SVGAGI (reference sequence). CDR3 size: 11 residues. CDR3 coding DNA: TGTGCCACCATTGACAGCTATGGCTACACCTTC. It codes for CATIDSYGYTF.

V usage is TRBV5-4 and J usage is TRBJ2-7; D remains unclear. CDR1 and CDR2 (germline): SGHNT, YYREEE (reference sequence). Between the trimmed V and J ends, which lost 0 bases and 3 bases, there was a span of 7 bases. CDR3 length: 13 amino acids. The CDR3, as DNA: TGTGCCAGCAGCTTGGGCCCAGGCTACGAGCAGTACTTC. This sequence encodes CASSLGPGYEQYF.

In its sample, this clone ranks as medium-sized. CDR3 loop: CASSVSAGGLNIQYF. The CDR3 DNA sequence: TGTGCCAGCAGCGTATCAGCGGGAGGGTTAAACATTCAGTACTTC. The V gene is TRBV9, the J gene TRBJ2-4; 10 bases are shared with TRBD2. The CDR3 spans 15 residues. The germline CDR1 and CDR2 sequences are SGDLS and YYNGEE. The V gene end was trimmed by 1 base and the J gene end by 6 bases; junction bases not matched to a gene: 4.

The V and J genes are TRBV28 and TRBJ1-5, with 9 bases that match TRBD1. The length of the CDR3 is 11 residues. The germline V gene encodes CDR1 MDHEN and CDR2 SYDVKM. V dropped 5 bases and J dropped 14; count of bases not matched to a gene: 4. The CDR3 sequence: CASSTGGNEHF. CDR3 DNA: TGTGCCAGCAGTACAGGGGGCAACGAGCATTTT.

V is TRBV4-2 and J is TRBJ1-2; a weak D match, TRBD1 (6 bases). CDR1 LGHNA and CDR2 YNFKEQ come from the germline V gene. The CDR3 loop spans 16 amino acids. The ends were cut back, 4 bases at V and 5 bases at J, with 20 bases in the middle. The CDR3 DNA reads TGTGCCAGCAGCCTATCTCAGGGGACTACTGGGTATGGCTACACCTTC. Protein product: CASSLSQGTTGYGYTF.

V usage is TRBV5-1 and J usage is TRBJ2-3; D not resolved. Trimming shortened V by 3 bases and J by 2 bases, and 4 bases separated the two germline ends. The CDR3 consists of 12 residues. Germline V gene lookup returns CDR1 SGHRS and CDR2 YFSETQ. The CDR3 region has the DNA TGCGCCAGCAGCTCTAACACAGATACGCAGTATTTT. Its translation is CASSSNTDTQYF.

V is TRBV2 and J is TRBJ2-1; D not resolved. Germline loops: CDR1 SNHLY, CDR2 FYNNEI. The CDR3 runs 14 residues. Trimming removed 6 bases from V and 3 bases from J, with 12 bases in between. Here the CDR3 DNA reads TGTGCCAGCAGAGAAAGAGACAACTACAATGAGCAGTTCTTC. The encoded protein is CASRERDNYNEQFF.

The chain carries TRBV7-2 and TRBJ2-7; D possibly corresponds to TRBD2 (6 bases). The ends were cut back, 3 bases at V and 0 bases at J, with 12 bases in the middle. The CDR3 covers 15 residues. The germline V gene has CDR1 SGHTA and CDR2 FQGNSA. CDR3 DNA: TGTGCCAGCAGCTTCGGGGGATTTAGCTCCTACGAGCAGTACTTC. This codes for CASSFGGFSSYEQYF.

The chain links TRBV5-8 to TRBJ1-5; tentatively, D is TRBD1 (5 bases). Germline V lookup: CDR1 SGHTS, CDR2 YDEGEE. The CDR3 sequence is 15 residues long. V was cut by 4 bases and J by 7 bases, with 18 bases left in between. CDR3 in amino acids: CASSTSGFSKQPQHF. The CDR3 DNA sequence: TGTGCCAGCAGCACCTCAGGGTTTTCGAAGCAGCCCCAGCATTTT.

The chain has TRBV30 and TRBJ2-7, with D perhaps matching TRBD2 (7 bases). Germline values: CDR1 GTSNPN, CDR2 SVGIG (reference sequence). This CDR3 spans 11 amino acids. The V end was cut by 8 bases, the J end by 5 bases, with 13 bases between. Here the CDR3 reads CAILGGHEQYF. For the CDR3, the DNA is TGTGCCATCCTGGGGGGGCACGAGCAGTACTTC.